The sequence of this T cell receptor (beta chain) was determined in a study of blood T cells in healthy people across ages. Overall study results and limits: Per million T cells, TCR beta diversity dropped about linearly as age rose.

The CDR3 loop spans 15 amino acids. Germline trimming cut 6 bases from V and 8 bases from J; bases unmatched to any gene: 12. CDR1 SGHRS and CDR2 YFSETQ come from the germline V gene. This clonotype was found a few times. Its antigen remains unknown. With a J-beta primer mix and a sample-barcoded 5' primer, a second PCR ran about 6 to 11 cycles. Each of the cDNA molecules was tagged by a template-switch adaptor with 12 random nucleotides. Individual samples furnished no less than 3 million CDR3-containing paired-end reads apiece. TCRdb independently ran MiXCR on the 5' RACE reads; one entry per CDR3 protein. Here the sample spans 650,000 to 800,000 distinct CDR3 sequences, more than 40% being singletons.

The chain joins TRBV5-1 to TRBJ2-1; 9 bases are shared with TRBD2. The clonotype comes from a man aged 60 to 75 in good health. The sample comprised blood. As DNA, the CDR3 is TGCGCCAGCACGGGATCTAGCGGGGAGTGGGATGAGCAGTTCTTC. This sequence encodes CASTGSSGEWDEQFF.